The 10 T cell receptor beta chains below all came from one sample that was sequenced in a study of cytomegalovirus exposure and HLA in healthy donors. This PCR relied on a set of 60 Vbeta primers and 13 Jbeta primers. The assay was immunoSEQ multiplex PCR, and TCRdb's table has in-frame clones only and misses some. The repertoire includes 80,000 to 90,000 clones, around 85% of them detected once, and around 3% sits in the top ten. Material for sequencing was PBMCs. The receptors here all came from a man younger than 40 in good health and CMV-seronegative.

The DNA of the CDR3 is TGCAGCGTTGGAGTGGGCCGCGAGCAGTACTTC. Amino acid sequence: CSVGVGREQYF. The chain uses TRBV29-1 and TRBJ2-7; no firm D call. CDR1 is SQVTM and CDR2 is ANQGSEA in the germline V gene. The CDR3 runs to 11 residues. V was pared by 4 bases and J by 6 bases, with 10 bases between.

Only a few counts were recorded for this clone. The V gene is TRBV5-1, the J gene TRBJ2-2, with TRBD1 matching over 8 bases. The CDR3 is made up of 16 amino acids. CDR1 and CDR2 (germline): SGHRS, YFSETQ. Trimming cost V 4 bases and J 1 base; bases outside gene matches: 6. CDR3 protein: CASSLRDRLNTGELFF. The CDR3 DNA follows: TGCGCCAGCAGCCTCCGGGACAGGCTGAACACCGGGGAGCTGTTTTTT.

V gene TRBV7-9 combines with J gene TRBJ1-1; TRBD1 matches 7 bases. Per germline, CDR1 SEHNR and CDR2 FQNEAQ (reference sequence). Losses at the gene ends were 5 bases for V and 6 bases for J; bases not matched to a gene: 15. CDR3 size: 16 residues. The CDR3 loop reads CASSVDGTAFFSEAFF. The CDR3 nucleotides are TGTGCCAGCAGCGTAGACGGGACAGCTTTTTTCTCTGAAGCTTTCTTT.

This rearrangement joins TRBV5-4 to TRBJ2-7, with 8 bases fitting TRBD2. The CDR3 has 17 amino acids. The trim removed 0 bases at V and 5 bases at J, leaving 13 bases unmatched. Germline V gene data show CDR1 as SGHNT and CDR2 as YYREEE (reference sequence). The DNA for the CDR3 is TGTGCCAGCAGCTTGGGGAGACAGCGGGGGACGCCTCACGAGCAGTACTTC. This sequence encodes CASSLGRQRGTPHEQYF.

This chain connects TRBV5-1 to TRBJ2-7; D is unclear. V dropped 0 bases and J dropped 5 bases, with 12 bases sitting between them. Germline assignment: CDR1 SGHRS and CDR2 YFSETQ. The CDR3 has 14 amino acids. DNA for the CDR3: TGCGCCAGCAGCTTGGAAGTCCAGGAAAACGAGCAGTACTTC. Translation gives CASSLEVQENEQYF.

The V call is TRBV7-2, the J call TRBJ1-1, with D possibly matching TRBD1 (5 bases). CDR1 is SGHTA and CDR2 is FQGNSA in the germline V gene. The V gene lost 1 base and the J gene lost 7 bases, with 10 bases spanning the gap. The CDR3 runs to 13 residues. The CDR3 nucleotides read TGTGCCAGCAGCTTAGTGCGGGGGTTTGAAGCTTTCTTT. Its protein product is CASSLVRGFEAFF.

The chain carries TRBV5-4 and TRBJ1-6; unclear D gene. The V gene lost 4 bases and the J gene lost 7 bases, with 6 bases spanning the gap. CDR1 and CDR2 (germline): SGHNT, YYREEE (reference sequence). The CDR3 runs 12 residues. The DNA for the CDR3 is TGTGCCAGCAGCCTACCAAATTCACCCCTCCACTTT. Protein product: CASSLPNSPLHF.

The chain couples TRBV6-1 to TRBJ1-1, with no clear D. Deletions cut 7 bases from V and 0 bases from J, with 6 bases between. The CDR3 is made up of 12 amino acids. Germline CDR1 MNHNS, CDR2 SASEGT. CDR3 in amino acids: CASISVNTEAFF. CDR3 sequence (DNA): TGTGCCAGCATAAGCGTGAACACTGAAGCTTTCTTT.

The chain is built from TRBV9 and TRBJ2-7, with a possible D match to TRBD2 (5 bases). The V end was cut by 4 bases, the J end by 2 bases, with 22 bases between. The CDR3 runs 17 residues. CDR1 and CDR2 from the germline V gene are SGDLS and YYNGEE. In DNA, the CDR3 is TGTGCCAGCAGCCCCCTTGGGAGCAAGAAAGGTCCCTACGAGCAGTACTTC. Protein product: CASSPLGSKKGPYEQYF.

Of note for this clone: The CDR3 does not end in the conserved phenylalanine or tryptophan, so this is likely a read error. V and J are TRBV4-2 and TRBJ2-3, with TRBD2 matching over 11 bases. There are 19 residues in the CDR3. CDR1 is LGHNA and CDR2 is YNFKEQ in the germline V gene. V lost 4 bases, J lost 1 base, and 13 bases stayed unmatched. The CDR3 DNA reads TGTGCCAGCAGCCCCATAACTAGCGGGGGAAGGATACGCACAGATACGCAGTATGTT. Encoded protein: CASSPITSGGRIRTDTQYV.